These 22 T cell receptor beta chains share one sample of origin, sequenced in a study of blood T cells in healthy people across ages. Next came a second PCR, run for 7 to 11 cycles, which used a sample-barcoded 5' primer along with a J-beta primer mix. TCRdb re-analysed the 5' RACE reads in MiXCR, keeping a single row per CDR3 protein. The sample records about 1,600,000 distinct CDR3 sequences, 42% being singletons. The sequenced sample was blood. The receptor set was obtained from a woman younger than 30 in good health.

Details on this clonotype: A much larger clone lies one base from this, so it may be a read error. The genes are TRBV29-1 and TRBJ2-5; TRBD1 matches at 8 bases. The CDR3 covers 14 residues. Germline-derived CDR1 and CDR2 are SQVTM and ANQGSEA. V lost 7 bases, J lost 11 bases, and 18 bases stayed unmatched. CDR3 sequence reads: CSGGTGRWNNEQYF. CDR3 in DNA: TGCAGCGGAGGGACAGGTCGCTGGAACAATGAGCAGTACTTC.

J is TRBJ2-3 and V is TRBV5-4; no clear D. The V gene's germline CDR1 is SGHNT and CDR2 YYREEE (reference sequence). The CDR3 totals 15 residues. Trimming took 4 bases from V and 0 from J, leaving 12 bases between them. CDR3 coding DNA: TGTGCCAGCAGCCGGGTAGCTCCGAGCACAGATACGCAGTATTTT. The encoded protein is CASSRVAPSTDTQYF.

The chain employs TRBV5-1 and TRBJ2-1; 7 bases agree with TRBD1. The germline V gene has CDR1 SGHRS and CDR2 YFSETQ. Germline trimming cut 6 bases from V and 2 bases from J; bases unmatched to any gene: 5. This CDR3 has 14 amino acids. The CDR3 DNA is TGCGCCAGCACCACGGGACAGCCCTACAATGAGCAGTTCTTC. It yields the protein CASTTGQPYNEQFF.

V and J are TRBV6-5 and TRBJ2-7; D not resolved. Germline CDR1 reads MNHEY; CDR2 reads SVGAGI. V lost 6 bases and J 2 bases, leaving 14 bases between the germline ends. The CDR3 contains 14 residues. CDR3 region: CASSQSGSPYEQYF. The CDR3 DNA follows: TGTGCCAGCAGCCAGTCCGGGTCCCCCTACGAGCAGTACTTC.

The chain combines TRBV20-1 with TRBJ2-7, with a weak D call TRBD1 (5 bases). This CDR3 is 14 amino acids long. Trimming cost V 1 base and J 0 bases, with 10 bases left between them. The V gene's germline CDR1 is DFQATT and CDR2 SNEGSKA (reference sequence). The CDR3 is CSARGPGFSYEQYF. The CDR3 bases are TGCAGTGCTAGAGGCCCAGGGTTCTCCTACGAGCAGTACTTC.

The chain combines TRBV14 with TRBJ2-7, with D unresolved. The CDR3 sequence is 15 residues long. The V end lost 0 bases, the J end lost 3 bases, and 12 bases lay between the germline ends. Germline assignment: CDR1 SGHDN and CDR2 FVKESK. The CDR3 coding sequence is TGTGCCAGCAGCCAAGAGATGGTGGGCTACTACGAGCAGTACTTC. It is translated as CASSQEMVGYYEQYF.

This clonotype was seen more than once but under ten times. V usage is TRBV19 and J usage is TRBJ2-1; TRBD2 matches at 11 bases. Germline lookup yields CDR1 LNHDA and CDR2 SQIVND (reference sequence). CDR3 size: 15 residues. The J segment lost 5 bases and the V segment lost 3 bases, leaving 3 bases of the junction unmatched. In nucleotides, the CDR3 is TGTGCCAGTAGTATTGGGACTAGCGGACACAATGAGCAGTTCTTC. Protein product: CASSIGTSGHNEQFF.

The rearrangement joins TRBV20-1 to TRBJ1-6; no clear D gene. From germline, CDR1 is DFQATT and CDR2 SNEGSKA (reference sequence). The CDR3 has 14 residues. Trimming took off 1 base at V and 7 bases at J, with 11 bases between the two ends. CDR3: CSARGEIGNSPLHF. DNA for the CDR3: TGCAGTGCTAGAGGCGAAATCGGAAATTCACCCCTCCACTTT.

V gene TRBV14 combines with J gene TRBJ2-1; D ambiguous. CDR3 length equals 13 residues. Germline assignment: CDR1 SGHDN and CDR2 FVKESK. Trimming stripped 1 base from V and 9 bases from J, with 10 bases between. The CDR3 nucleotides read TGTGCCAGCAGCCAAGTGTTCCTAATTGAGCAGTTCTTC. Translating gives CASSQVFLIEQFF.

V usage is TRBV4-1 and J usage is TRBJ1-6; D uncertain. The CDR3 extends over 16 amino acids. Germline values: CDR1 MGHRA, CDR2 YSYEKL. V lost 0 bases to trimming and J lost 6 bases, with 12 bases between them. The CDR3 DNA sequence: TGCGCCAGCAGCCAAGATTCGTCCCAGGCTAATTCACCCCTCCACTTT. Protein: CASSQDSSQANSPLHF.

Concerning this clonotype itself: Its ends do not fully match the called genes, so a read error is possible. The chain joins TRBV5-1 to TRBJ1-2, with 9 bases lining up with TRBD1. The CDR3 extends over 15 amino acids. CDR1 and CDR2 (germline): SGHRS, YFSETQ. As DNA, the CDR3 is TGCGCCAGCAGCCCACAGGGGGCGGGTGACTATAGCTACACCTTC. This translates into CASSPQGAGDYSYTF.

V gene TRBV4-1 combines with J gene TRBJ2-3; unclear D gene. The germline V and J ends were trimmed by 4 bases and 4 bases, with 12 bases remaining between them. Germline V lookup: CDR1 MGHRA, CDR2 YSYEKL. The CDR3 has 14 amino acids. This CDR3 is CASSRLGFADTQYF. In DNA form, the CDR3 reads TGCGCCAGCAGCCGCTTGGGCTTCGCAGATACGCAGTATTTT.

The sample holds a few counts of this clonotype. In DNA form, the CDR3 reads TGCAGTGCTAGAGTGGGAGGCGAGCAGTACTTC. Its protein product is CSARVGGEQYF. This chain connects TRBV20-1 to TRBJ2-7; tentatively, D is TRBD2 (6 bases). The ends were cut back, 1 base at V and 6 bases at J, with 7 bases in the middle. Germline CDR1 and CDR2: DFQATT and SNEGSKA (reference sequence). The CDR3 covers 11 residues.

CDR3 bases: TGTGCCAGACAAAAAATCCGGCGGGAGGTCTACAACTCCTACGAGCAGTACTTC. This gives the protein CARQKIRREVYNSYEQYF. This chain connects TRBV6-2 or TRBV6-3 to TRBJ2-4; TRBD2 matches at 8 bases. The end of the DNA fits TRBJ2-7 better, so the J call may be wrong. The CDR3 length is 18 residues. Germline CDR1 MNHEY, CDR2 SVGEGT.

The chain is built from TRBV11-2 and TRBJ2-5; 11 nucleotides agree with TRBD2. The germline V gene has CDR1 SGHAT and CDR2 FQNNGV. V lost 5 bases to trimming and J lost 1 base; unmatched junction nucleotides: 15. There are 19 residues in the CDR3. The CDR3, as DNA: TGTGCCAGCAGCCGGCGTGGGACTAGCGGAACTATGATCCAAGAGACCCAGTACTTC. Amino acids: CASSRRGTSGTMIQETQYF.

The chain couples TRBV28 to TRBJ2-2, with 10 positions matching TRBD1. V lost 5 bases to trimming and J lost 5 bases; unmatched junction nucleotides: 5. Germline assignment: CDR1 MDHEN and CDR2 SYDVKM. The CDR3 has 15 amino acids. The CDR3 bases are TGTGCCAGCAGTCCCTCGGGACAGGGGACCGGGGAGCTGTTTTTT. Its protein product is CASSPSGQGTGELFF.

The chain has TRBV6-2 or TRBV6-3 and TRBJ2-3; 12 bases line up with TRBD2. Per the germline V gene, CDR1 is MNHEY and CDR2 is SVGEGT. This CDR3 spans 16 amino acids. After removal of 5 bases from V and 5 bases from J, the junction contained 8 bases not matched to a gene. Here the CDR3 DNA reads TGTGCCAGCAGTGCTAGACTAGCGGGAGTTAGAGATACGCAGTATTTT. The encoded protein is CASSARLAGVRDTQYF.

This chain uses TRBV5-6 with TRBJ2-3; 7 bases agree with TRBD2. Germline V lookup: CDR1 SGHDT, CDR2 YYEEEE. V lost 3 bases to trimming and J lost 2 bases; unmatched junction nucleotides: 9. The CDR3 length is 16 residues. Here the CDR3 reads CASSSPGGFFTDTQYF. In DNA, the CDR3 is TGTGCCAGCAGCTCCCCGGGAGGCTTTTTCACAGATACGCAGTATTTT.

The chain is built from TRBV9 and TRBJ2-1; 11 bases are shared with TRBD2. Germline trimming cut 3 bases from V and 4 bases from J; bases unmatched to any gene: 3. This CDR3 has 15 residues. CDR1 and CDR2 (germline): SGDLS, YYNGEE. In DNA form, the CDR3 reads TGTGCCAGCAGCGCACTAGCGGGAGAGTACAATGAGCAGTTCTTC. Translating it yields CASSALAGEYNEQFF.

This sequence joins TRBV29-1 and TRBJ1-5, with D tentatively TRBD1 (6 bases). The CDR3 consists of 13 residues. The germline CDR1 and CDR2 sequences are SQVTM and ANQGSEA. The V end lost 5 bases, the J end lost 3 bases, and 11 bases lay between the germline ends. CDR3 residues: CSVRQGLNQPQHF. The DNA for the CDR3 is TGCAGCGTTCGTCAGGGGCTCAATCAGCCCCAGCATTTT.

This clonotype was seen more than once but under ten times. The chain couples TRBV30 to TRBJ2-7, with TRBD1 matching 10 bases. The CDR3 is made up of 14 amino acids. Germline V gene lookup returns CDR1 GTSNPN and CDR2 SVGIG (reference sequence). The V segment lost 3 bases and the J segment 4 bases; nucleotides outside the gene matches: 6. In DNA form, the CDR3 reads TGTGCCTGGAGCCGGGGGACAGGGGCTTACGAGCAGTACTTC. This encodes CAWSRGTGAYEQYF.

The rearrangement uses TRBV6-5 and TRBJ2-7; TRBD2 matches at 7 bases. Germline lookup yields CDR1 MNHEY and CDR2 SVGAGI. Trimming removed 2 bases from V and 7 bases from J; junction bases left unmatched: 11. The CDR3 covers 15 residues. For the CDR3, the DNA is TGTGCCAGCAGTTACGGCAGCGGGGTATACAATGAGCAGTACTTC. Its protein is CASSYGSGVYNEQYF.